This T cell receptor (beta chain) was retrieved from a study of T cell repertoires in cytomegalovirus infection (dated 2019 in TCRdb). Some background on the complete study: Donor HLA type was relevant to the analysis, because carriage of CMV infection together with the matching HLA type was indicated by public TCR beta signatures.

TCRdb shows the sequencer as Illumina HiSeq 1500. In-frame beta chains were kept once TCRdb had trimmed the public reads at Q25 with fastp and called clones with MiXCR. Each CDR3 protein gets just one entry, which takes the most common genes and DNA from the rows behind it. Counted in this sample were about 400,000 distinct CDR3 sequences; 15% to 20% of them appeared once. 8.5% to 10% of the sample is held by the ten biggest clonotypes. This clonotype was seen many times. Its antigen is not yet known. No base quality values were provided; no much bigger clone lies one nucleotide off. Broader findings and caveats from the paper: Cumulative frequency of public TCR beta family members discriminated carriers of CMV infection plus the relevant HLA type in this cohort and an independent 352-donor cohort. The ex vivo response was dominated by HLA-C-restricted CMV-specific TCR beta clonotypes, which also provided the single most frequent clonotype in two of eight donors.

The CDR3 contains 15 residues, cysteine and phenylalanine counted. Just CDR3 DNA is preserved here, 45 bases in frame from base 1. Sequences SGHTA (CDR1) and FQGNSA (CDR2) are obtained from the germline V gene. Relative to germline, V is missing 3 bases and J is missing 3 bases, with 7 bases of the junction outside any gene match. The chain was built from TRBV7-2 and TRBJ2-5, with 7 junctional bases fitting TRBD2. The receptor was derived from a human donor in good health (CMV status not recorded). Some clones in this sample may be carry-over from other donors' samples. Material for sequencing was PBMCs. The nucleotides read TGTGCCAGCAGCTTTTGGGCGGGGAGGGAAGAGACCCAGTACTTC. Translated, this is CASSFWAGREETQYF.